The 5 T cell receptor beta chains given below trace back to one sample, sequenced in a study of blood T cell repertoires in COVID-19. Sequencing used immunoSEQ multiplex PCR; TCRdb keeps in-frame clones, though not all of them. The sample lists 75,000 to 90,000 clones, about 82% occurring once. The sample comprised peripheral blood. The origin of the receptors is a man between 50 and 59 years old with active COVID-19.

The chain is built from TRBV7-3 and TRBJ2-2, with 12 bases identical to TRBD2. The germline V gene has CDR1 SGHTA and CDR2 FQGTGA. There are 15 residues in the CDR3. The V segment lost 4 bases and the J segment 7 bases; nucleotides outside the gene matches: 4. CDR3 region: CASSSGLAGRGELFF. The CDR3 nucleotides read TGTGCCAGCAGCTCCGGACTAGCGGGACGCGGGGAGCTGTTTTTT.

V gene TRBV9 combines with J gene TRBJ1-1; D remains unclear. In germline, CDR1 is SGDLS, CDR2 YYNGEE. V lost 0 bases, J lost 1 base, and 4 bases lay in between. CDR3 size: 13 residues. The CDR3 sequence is CASSVGRNTEAFF. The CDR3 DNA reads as TGTGCCAGCAGCGTAGGTCGGAACACTGAAGCTTTCTTT.

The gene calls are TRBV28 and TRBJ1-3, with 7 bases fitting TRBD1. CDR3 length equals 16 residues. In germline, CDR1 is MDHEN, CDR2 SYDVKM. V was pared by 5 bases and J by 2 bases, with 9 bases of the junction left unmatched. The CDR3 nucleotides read TGTGCCAGCAGTGACAGGGCTCAGGTTCCTGGAAACACCATATATTTT. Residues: CASSDRAQVPGNTIYF. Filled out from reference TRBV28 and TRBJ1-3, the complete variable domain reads DVKVTQSSRYLVKRTGEKVFLECVQDMDHENMFWYRQDPGLGLRLIYFSYDVKMKEKGDIPEGYSVSREKKERFSLILESASTNQTSMYLCASSDRAQVPGNTIYFGEGSWLTVV.

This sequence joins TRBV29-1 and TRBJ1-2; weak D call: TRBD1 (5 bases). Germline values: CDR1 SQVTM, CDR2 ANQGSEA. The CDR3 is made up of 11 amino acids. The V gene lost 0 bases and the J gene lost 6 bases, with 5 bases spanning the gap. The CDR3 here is CSVEEGDGYTF. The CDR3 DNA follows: TGCAGCGTTGAAGAAGGGGATGGCTACACCTTC.

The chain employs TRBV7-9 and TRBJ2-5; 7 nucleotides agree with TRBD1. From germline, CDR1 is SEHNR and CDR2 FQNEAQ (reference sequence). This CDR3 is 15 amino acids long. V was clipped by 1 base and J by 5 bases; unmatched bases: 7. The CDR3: CASSLEKGAYETQYF. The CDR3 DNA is TGTGCCAGCAGCTTAGAAAAGGGGGCATACGAGACCCAGTACTTC.